The 24 T cell receptor beta chains presented below share a single source sample, sequenced in a study of technical replicates of blood from several donors. Using immunoSEQ multiplex PCR, the repertoire was profiled, and TCRdb retains in-frame clones only, with some absent. The repertoire includes 65,000 to 95,000 clones, approximately 86% of them detected once, and 4.5% to 5.5% sits in the top ten. The sequencing input was PBMCs. The receptors here all came from a human donor in good health. Some clones in this sample may be carry-over from other donors' samples.

The V call is TRBV5-8, the J call TRBJ1-2; D gene uncertain. Germline V gene lookup returns CDR1 SGHTS and CDR2 YDEGEE. The CDR3 is 13 amino acids. V was shortened by 1 base and J by 9 bases, with 13 bases between the two germline ends. CDR3 residues: CASSLNRRGSYTF. The CDR3 DNA reads TGTGCCAGCAGCTTGAATCGGCGGGGAAGCTACACCTTC.

The genes are TRBV7-9 and TRBJ2-3; D is perhaps TRBD2 (5 bases). The CDR3 extends over 18 amino acids. The germline V gene has CDR1 SEHNR and CDR2 FQNEAQ (reference sequence). V was clipped by 0 bases and J by 0 bases, with 16 bases between them. The CDR3 region is CASSLASDYRISTDTQYF. The CDR3 DNA reads TGTGCCAGCAGCTTAGCTAGTGACTATCGGATTAGCACAGATACGCAGTATTTT.

The V and J genes are TRBV19 and TRBJ2-4; possibly TRBD2 for D (6 bases). The V end lost 7 bases, the J end lost 3 bases, and 13 bases lay between the germline ends. This CDR3 is built from 14 residues. CDR1 is LNHDA, CDR2 SQIVND, per germline (reference sequence). CDR3 loop: CASTPGVDKNIQYF. CDR3 sequence (DNA): TGTGCCAGTACCCCGGGGGTAGACAAAAACATTCAGTACTTC.

The chain joins TRBV5-6 to TRBJ2-2, with 9 bases aligning to TRBD1. The germline gives CDR1 SGHDT, CDR2 YYEEEE. The CDR3 has 15 residues. With V trimmed by 3 bases and J by 4 bases, 4 bases remained unmatched. The chain's CDR3 is CASSWDRESTGELFF. DNA of the CDR3: TGTGCCAGCAGCTGGGACAGGGAATCCACCGGGGAGCTGTTTTTT. Filled out from reference TRBV5-6 and TRBJ2-2, the complete variable domain reads DAGVTQSPTHLIKTRGQQVTLRCSPKSGHDTVSWYQQALGQGPQFIFQYYEEEERQRGNFPDRFSGHQFPNYSSELNVNALLLGDSALYLCASSWDRESTGELFFGEGSRLTVL.

The chain carries TRBV7-3 and TRBJ2-2; no firm D call. This CDR3 is 16 amino acids long. Germline CDR1 and CDR2: SGHTA and FQGTGA. V was pared by 3 bases and J by 0 bases, with 11 bases between. The CDR3 region has the DNA TGTGCCAGCAGCTTTTTTGCGGCGGCGAACACCGGGGAGCTGTTTTTT. As protein: CASSFFAAANTGELFF.

This clone was observed once. The chain carries TRBV6-5 and TRBJ1-1, with D possibly being TRBD1 (5 bases). CDR1 is MNHEY, CDR2 SVGAGI, per germline. Trimming cost V 6 bases and J 1 base, with 9 bases left between them. CDR3 length: 13 amino acids. In DNA form, the CDR3 reads TGTGCCAGCAGACCAACAGGGAACACTGAAGCTTTCTTT. Translation: CASRPTGNTEAFF.

This clone is categorized as medium-sized. The chain is built from TRBV6-4 and TRBJ1-1; 7 bases fit TRBD1. Unmatched junction bases numbered 9, after V lost 4 bases and J lost 4 bases. Looked up from germline, CDR1 is MRHNA and CDR2 is SNTAGT. CDR3 length: 15 residues. In nucleotides, the CDR3 is TGTGCCAGCAGTGGGGTTGAGGCAGGGGGCACTGAAGCTTTCTTT. Its translation is CASSGVEAGGTEAFF.

The J gene is TRBJ2-2, the V gene TRBV11-2; 7 bases are a match to TRBD2. Germline lookup yields CDR1 SGHAT and CDR2 FQNNGV. This CDR3 has 20 residues. J lost 4 bases, V lost 0 bases, and 17 bases had no gene match. The CDR3 region is CASSLEKRAGLRKITGELFF. The DNA of the CDR3 is TGTGCCAGCAGCTTAGAGAAGCGAGCGGGGCTTCGTAAGATCACCGGGGAGCTGTTTTTT.

Only one count was recorded for this clone. J is TRBJ2-2 and V is TRBV29-1, with TRBD2 matching over 8 bases. With V trimmed by 7 bases and J by 4 bases, 8 bases remained unmatched. The CDR3 covers 14 residues. CDR1 and CDR2 from the germline V gene are SQVTM and ANQGSEA. DNA for the CDR3: TGCAGCGCTATTAGGCTAGCGGGCACCGGGGAGCTGTTTTTT. Protein: CSAIRLAGTGELFF.

J is TRBJ2-3 and V is TRBV15, with D perhaps TRBD2 (5 bases). The V end lost 0 bases, the J end lost 5 bases, and 9 bases lay between the germline ends. Germline loops: CDR1 LNHNV, CDR2 YYDKDF (reference sequence). This CDR3 has 14 residues. The DNA for the CDR3 is TGTGCCACCAGCAGAGAGGCTAGCTTAGATACGCAGTATTTT. It is translated as CATSREASLDTQYF.

The chain combines TRBV5-1 with TRBJ1-2; D is uncertain. Trimming removed 0 bases from V and 4 bases from J, with 7 bases in between. CDR1 SGHRS and CDR2 YFSETQ come from the germline V gene. This CDR3 has 13 amino acids. CDR3 sequence reads: CASSLGGSYGYTF. In DNA, the CDR3 is TGCGCCAGCAGCTTGGGCGGCAGCTATGGCTACACCTTC.

The rearrangement uses TRBV7-9 and TRBJ1-3, with D hard to call. The CDR3 runs 14 residues. V was shortened by 2 bases and J by 2 bases, with 7 bases between the two germline ends. The germline V gene encodes CDR1 SEHNR and CDR2 FQNEAQ (reference sequence). Here the CDR3 reads CASSLPVTGNTIYF. In nucleotides, the CDR3 is TGTGCCAGCAGCTTACCAGTCACTGGAAACACCATATATTTT.

The rearrangement joins TRBV12-5 to TRBJ2-1, with TRBD1 matching over 8 bases. V shed 1 base and J 7 bases; nucleotides not matched to a gene: 3. Germline lookup yields CDR1 LGHNT and CDR2 FRNRAP. The CDR3 runs 14 residues. CDR3 residues: CASGLGRGRNEQFF. The DNA for the CDR3 is TGTGCTAGTGGTTTGGGCAGGGGGCGGAATGAGCAGTTCTTC.

The gene calls are TRBV7-9 and TRBJ2-5; 7 positions match TRBD2. V gave up 3 bases and J gave up 5 bases; unmatched junction bases: 3. The CDR3 runs 13 residues. Germline CDR1 and CDR2: SEHNR and FQNEAQ (reference sequence). The CDR3 sequence is CASSFVGRETQYF. DNA for the CDR3: TGTGCCAGCAGCTTTGTCGGGAGGGAGACCCAGTACTTC.

This chain links TRBV6-5 with TRBJ2-1; D is possibly TRBD2 (5 bases). The CDR3 runs 13 residues. V lost 3 bases and J lost 5, with 8 bases in between. Germline CDR1 MNHEY, CDR2 SVGAGI. The CDR3 sequence is CASSYTGNNEQFF. The CDR3 bases are TGTGCCAGCAGTTATACGGGAAACAATGAGCAGTTCTTC.

This sequence joins TRBV25-1 and TRBJ2-7; 7 nucleotides align to TRBD1. The CDR3 loop spans 13 amino acids. J was trimmed by 7 bases and V by 3 bases; bases with no gene match: 6. The V gene's germline CDR1 is MGHDK and CDR2 SYGVNS. This CDR3 is CASSDIQGSEQYF. DNA for the CDR3: TGTGCCAGCAGTGATATACAGGGGAGTGAGCAGTACTTC.

The rearrangement links TRBV7-6 to TRBJ2-2; perhaps TRBD1 as D (7 bases). Germline lookup yields CDR1 SGHVS and CDR2 FNYEAQ. The CDR3 runs 16 residues. Trimming cost V 5 bases and J 0 bases, with 13 bases left between them. CDR3 amino acids: CASSPQGGSNTGELFF. The DNA of the CDR3 is TGTGCCAGCAGCCCCCAGGGGGGATCGAACACCGGGGAGCTGTTTTTT.

This clone was found once. The chain carries TRBV7-6 and TRBJ2-2; 9 nucleotides align to TRBD2. The CDR3 runs to 14 residues. Germline CDR1 reads SGHVS; CDR2 reads FNYEAQ. Trimming removed 5 bases from V and 5 bases from J; junction bases left unmatched: 3. DNA for the CDR3: TGTGCCAGCAGCGGGACTAGCCGAACCGGGGAGCTGTTTTTT. This translates into CASSGTSRTGELFF.

The chain carries TRBV7-3 and TRBJ2-1; TRBD2 aligns across 11 bases. V shed 1 base, J shed 7 bases, and the junction held 12 bases outside the gene matches. The CDR3 runs to 18 residues. CDR1 is SGHTA, CDR2 FQGTGA, per germline. CDR3 region: CASSLRIAGGPMGNEQFF. CDR3 bases: TGTGCCAGCAGCTTAAGAATAGCGGGAGGGCCGATGGGTAATGAGCAGTTCTTC.

The chain combines TRBV4-3 with TRBJ2-7; no firm D call. From germline, CDR1 is LGHNA and CDR2 YSLEER. This CDR3 is built from 17 residues. With 3 bases removed from V and 0 bases from J, the gap between germline ends came to 18 bases. The DNA for the CDR3 is TGCGCCAGCAGCCAGTTATGGGCAGATTCGAGCTCCTACGAGCAGTACTTC. Protein: CASSQLWADSSSYEQYF.

V gene TRBV5-1 combines with J gene TRBJ2-2; TRBD2 is a possible D gene (6 bases). CDR3 size: 16 residues. Trimming shortened V by 5 bases and J by 1 base, and 15 bases separated the two germline ends. The germline V gene has CDR1 SGHRS and CDR2 YFSETQ. CDR3 nucleotide sequence: TGCGCCAGCAGGATACTAGCCGGAGTGAACACCGGGGAGCTGTTTTTT. Its protein is CASRILAGVNTGELFF.

V is TRBV29-1 and J is TRBJ1-1, with D possibly being TRBD1 (6 bases). V was clipped by 7 bases and J by 4 bases, with 19 bases between them. Germline-derived CDR1 and CDR2 are SQVTM and ANQGSEA. The CDR3 spans 14 residues. The CDR3 sequence: CSATEGVRVTEAFF. DNA for the CDR3: TGCAGCGCCACCGAGGGGGTTAGGGTCACTGAAGCTTTCTTT.

The chain couples TRBV19 to TRBJ2-7, with D maybe TRBD2 (5 bases). In germline, CDR1 is LNHDA, CDR2 SQIVND (reference sequence). The V end was cut by 8 bases, the J end by 6 bases, with 17 bases between. The length of the CDR3 is 13 residues. CDR3 coding DNA: TGTGCCAGTGACTCCGGACGGGCGGGCGAGCAGTACTTC. Translation: CASDSGRAGEQYF.

This clone was recorded only once. This chain uses TRBV5-8 with TRBJ1-1, with TRBD1 matching 7 bases. This CDR3 region has 14 residues. Germline CDR1 is SGHTS and CDR2 is YDEGEE. V shed 2 bases and J 7 bases; nucleotides not matched to a gene: 8. CDR3 in DNA: TGTGCCAGCAGCTTCCGTACTAACAGGGGTGAAGCTTTCTTT. Its protein product is CASSFRTNRGEAFF.